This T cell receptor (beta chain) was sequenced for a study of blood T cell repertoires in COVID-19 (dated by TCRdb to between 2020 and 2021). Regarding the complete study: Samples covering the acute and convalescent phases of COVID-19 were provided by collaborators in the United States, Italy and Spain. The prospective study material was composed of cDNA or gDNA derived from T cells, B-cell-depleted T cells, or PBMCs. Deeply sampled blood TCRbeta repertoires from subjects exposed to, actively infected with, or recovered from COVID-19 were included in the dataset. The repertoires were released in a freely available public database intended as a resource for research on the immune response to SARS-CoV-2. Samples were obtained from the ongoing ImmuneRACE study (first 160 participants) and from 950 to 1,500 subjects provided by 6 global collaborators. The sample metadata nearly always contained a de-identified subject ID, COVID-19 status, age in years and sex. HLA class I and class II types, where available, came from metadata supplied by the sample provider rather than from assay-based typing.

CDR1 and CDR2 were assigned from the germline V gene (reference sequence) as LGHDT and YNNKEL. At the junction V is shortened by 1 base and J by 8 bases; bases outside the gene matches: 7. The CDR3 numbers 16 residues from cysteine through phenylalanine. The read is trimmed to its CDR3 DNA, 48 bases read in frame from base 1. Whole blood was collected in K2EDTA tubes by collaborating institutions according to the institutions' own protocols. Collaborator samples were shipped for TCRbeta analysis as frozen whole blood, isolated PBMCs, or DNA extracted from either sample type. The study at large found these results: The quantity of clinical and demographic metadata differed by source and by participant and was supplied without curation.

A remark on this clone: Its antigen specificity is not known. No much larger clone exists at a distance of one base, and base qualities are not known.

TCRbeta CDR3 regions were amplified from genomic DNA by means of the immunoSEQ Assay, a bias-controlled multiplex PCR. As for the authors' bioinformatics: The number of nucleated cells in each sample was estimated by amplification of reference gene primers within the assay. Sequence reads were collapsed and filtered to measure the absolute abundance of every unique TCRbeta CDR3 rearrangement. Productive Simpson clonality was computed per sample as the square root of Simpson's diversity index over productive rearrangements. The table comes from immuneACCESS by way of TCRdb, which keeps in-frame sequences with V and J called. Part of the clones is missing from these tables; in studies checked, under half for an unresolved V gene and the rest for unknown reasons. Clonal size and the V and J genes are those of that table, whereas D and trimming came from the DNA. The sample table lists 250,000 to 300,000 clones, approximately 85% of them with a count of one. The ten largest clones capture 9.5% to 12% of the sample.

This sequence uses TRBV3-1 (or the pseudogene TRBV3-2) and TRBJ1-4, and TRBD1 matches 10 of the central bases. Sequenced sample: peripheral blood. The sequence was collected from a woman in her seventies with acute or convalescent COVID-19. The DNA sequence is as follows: TGTGCCAGCAGCCAAGGAGGGGGGACAGGGGAAGAAAAACTGTTTTTT. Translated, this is CASSQGGGTGEEKLFF.